Here is one T cell receptor (beta chain) with its context. Researchers made TCR cDNA using 5'RACE template switching, and this step added a universal primer site and UMIs. Each CDR3 protein is one row after TCRdb ran MiXCR on the 5' RACE reads. The sample holds about 300,000 distinct CDR3 sequences; roughly 8.7% are singletons and the top ten take approximately 3.3%. With 5 bases clipped from V and 8 bases from J, the junction kept 4 bases outside the gene matches. The CDR3 length is 13 residues. CDR1 MNHEY and CDR2 SVGAGI come from the germline V gene. The sample is drawn from a study of T cells after yellow fever vaccination.

The TCR was taken from a man between 18 and 35 years old who received the YFV17D yellow fever vaccine. The specimen comprised CD4+ T cells sorted from PBMCs, sampled 5 days after the yellow fever booster vaccination. The gene calls are TRBV6-5 and TRBJ2-1; 9 bases map to TRBD1. The CDR3, as DNA: TGTGCCAGCAGTCGACAGGGGGTCCATGAGCAGTTCTTC. Translated, it gives CASSRQGVHEQFF.